A single sample is the source of the 5 T cell receptor beta chains below, sequenced in a study of vaccination and CD4 T cells after COVID-19. These receptors have no known antigen. Treatment specified: roughly 11-day PBMC culture with coronavirus spike peptide pools or control peptides (ViraFEST assay). An Oncomine TCR Beta short-read assay was used to sequence the DNA from cultured CD4+ T cells. TCRdb processed the PCR reads anew with MiXCR; each CDR3 protein has one entry. Among over 9,000 distinct CDR3 sequences listed, roughly 24% were seen once. This material consisted of CD4+ T cells from blood, cultured in vitro, taken after SARS-CoV-2 vaccination. The receptors were gathered from a human donor who had recovered from COVID-19.

This clonotype was detected only a few times. This chain links TRBV15 with TRBJ2-1; 9 nucleotides agree with TRBD2. CDR1 is LNHNV and CDR2 is YYDKDF in the germline V gene (reference sequence). This CDR3 has 14 amino acids. V shed 6 bases and J 8 bases; nucleotides not matched to a gene: 8. CDR3 region: CATRPGLALHEQFF. In nucleotides, the CDR3 is TGTGCCACCAGGCCGGGACTAGCCCTACATGAGCAGTTCTTC.

The rearrangement links TRBV6-5 to TRBJ1-3, with 8 bases aligning to TRBD1. Germline assignment: CDR1 MNHEY and CDR2 SVGAGI. Germline trimming cut 4 bases from V and 4 bases from J; bases unmatched to any gene: 6. The CDR3 has 15 residues. CDR3 DNA: TGTGCCAGCAGTTCGAGACAGGGGCACGGAAACACCATATATTTT. Translated, it gives CASSSRQGHGNTIYF.

This clonotype was counted only a few times. This chain uses TRBV6-1 with TRBJ1-1, with D hard to call. V lost 7 bases to trimming and J lost 5 bases, with 14 bases between them. Germline CDR1 is MNHNS and CDR2 is SASEGT. The CDR3 is 13 amino acids. The CDR3 bases are TGTGCCAGCATCTCAAGTGGAGGTACTGAAGCTTTCTTT. Protein product: CASISSGGTEAFF.

The chain employs TRBV2 and TRBJ2-5; 9 bases line up with TRBD1. The V and J ends lost 6 bases and 5 bases, in that order; junction bases with no gene match: 10. This CDR3 has 15 amino acids. Germline V CDR1 and CDR2: SNHLY, FYNNEI. The CDR3 protein is CASRIGTGSLETQYF. In DNA form, the CDR3 reads TGTGCCAGCAGGATAGGGACAGGGTCCTTGGAGACCCAGTACTTC.

Regarding this clonotype: The junction shows a germline mismatch at one end, possibly a read error. This chain's CDR3 is CSARRGNHETQYF. CDR3 coding DNA: TGCAGTGCTAGAAGGGGGAACCATGAGACCCAGTACTTC. The J gene is TRBJ2-5, the V gene TRBV20-1, with D possibly being TRBD1 (6 bases). The CDR3 extends over 13 amino acids. Germline CDR1 and CDR2: DFQATT and SNEGSKA (reference sequence).